These 13 T cell receptor beta chains were sequenced from one sample in a study of T cell clones after liver transplantation. Data came from immunoSEQ multiplex PCR; TCRdb stores just in-frame clones and leaves some out. Seen here are 3,000 or so clones, roughly 25% observed once, and the top ten hold 15%. TCRbeta sequences of proliferating CFSE-low MLR cells were labeled alloreactive. These receptors are not linked to any known antigen. Material: CD4+ T cells from PBMCs cultured with third-party cells. These receptors were obtained from a human patient who received a liver transplant. Some T cells may have originated in the graft donor.

By share of the sample, this clone is large. This chain uses TRBV5-1 with TRBJ1-6, with TRBD1 identical over 7 bases. V was clipped by 6 bases and J by 7 bases; unmatched bases: 4. The germline gives CDR1 SGHRS, CDR2 YFSETQ. This CDR3 has 13 residues. The CDR3 reads CASKGDSNSPLHF. The CDR3 DNA reads as TGCGCCAGCAAGGGGGACAGCAATTCACCCCTCCACTTT.

This clone rates as medium-sized. The J gene is TRBJ1-4, the V gene TRBV7-2; D is unclear. This CDR3 is built from 15 residues. V lost 1 base and J 7 bases, leaving 13 bases between the germline ends. In germline, CDR1 is SGHTA, CDR2 FQGNSA. The CDR3 region has the DNA TGTGCCAGCAGCTTAGGATTTACGTGGGGTGAAAAACTGTTTTTT. This gives the protein CASSLGFTWGEKLFF. The full variable domain, completed using reference TRBV7-2 and TRBJ1-4, is GAGVSQSPSNKVTEKGKDVELRCDPISGHTALYWYRQSLGQGLEFLIYFQGNSAPDKSGLPSDRFSAERTGGSVSTLTIQRTQQEDSAVYLCASSLGFTWGEKLFFGSGTQLSVL.

By sample share, this clone is large. The rearrangement uses TRBV7-2 and TRBJ1-4; no firm D call. CDR3 length: 14 amino acids. Trimming left V 4 bases short and J 3 bases short, with 9 bases between. Looked up from germline, CDR1 is SGHTA and CDR2 is FQGNSA. CDR3 residues: CASSSGLANEKLFF. The DNA for the CDR3 is TGTGCCAGCAGCTCGGGGTTGGCTAATGAAAAACTGTTTTTT. Full variable domain (remainder filled in from reference TRBV7-2 and TRBJ1-4): GAGVSQSPSNKVTEKGKDVELRCDPISGHTALYWYRQSLGQGLEFLIYFQGNSAPDKSGLPSDRFSAERTGGSVSTLTIQRTQQEDSAVYLCASSSGLANEKLFFGSGTQLSVL.

This clone has just a few counts. CDR3 sequence (DNA): TGTGCCAGCAGCTTGGGACAGTTGGGCTACACCTTC. The encoded protein is CASSLGQLGYTF. This chain connects TRBV7-2 to TRBJ1-2; TRBD1 matches at 7 bases. Germline V gene data show CDR1 as SGHTA and CDR2 as FQGNSA. Germline trimming cut 3 bases from V and 8 bases from J; bases unmatched to any gene: 3. The CDR3 is 12 amino acids.

The V gene is TRBV27, the J gene TRBJ2-7; D possibly corresponds to TRBD1 (8 bases). V shed 6 bases and J shed 6 bases, with 18 bases lying between them. The V gene's germline CDR1 is MNHEY and CDR2 SMNVEV (reference sequence). This CDR3 comprises 14 residues. The CDR3 nucleotides read TGTGCCAGCAGCCGCCGGACAGGGAGGGGCGAGCAGTACTTC. This translates into CASSRRTGRGEQYF.

Details on this clone: Distinct nucleotide sequences in the sample also encode this CDR3. This sequence joins TRBV4-2 and TRBJ1-2; no clear D gene. V shed 0 bases and J shed 7 bases, with 6 bases lying between them. The germline gives CDR1 LGHNA, CDR2 YNFKEQ. The CDR3 is made up of 12 amino acids. CDR3 residues: CASSQDTGGYTF. The CDR3 nucleotides are TGTGCCAGCAGCCAAGATACGGGTGGCTACACCTTC.

The chain joins TRBV4-3 to TRBJ2-7; D is possibly TRBD1 (6 bases). CDR1 is LGHNA, CDR2 YSLEER, per germline. V lost 0 bases and J 2 bases, leaving 11 bases between the germline ends. This CDR3 region has 15 residues. The CDR3 DNA reads as TGCGCCAGCAGCCAAGATACACAGGGACCCTACGAGCAGTACTTC. Protein sequence: CASSQDTQGPYEQYF.

Written as DNA, the CDR3 is TGTGCCAGCAGTATATTCTTACGACAAAGTCGGGCCAACGTCCTGACTTTC. Encoded protein: CASSIFLRQSRANVLTF. V gene TRBV6-9 combines with J gene TRBJ2-6; D remains ambiguous. CDR1 and CDR2 (germline): MNHGY, SVAAGI. V lost 5 bases and J lost 5, with 19 bases in between. The CDR3 has 17 amino acids.

This clone was seen only a few times. In nucleotides, the CDR3 is TGTGCCAGCAGCTTATATCCCAGTTCGCCCCTCCACTTT. This codes for CASSLYPSSPLHF. The chain carries TRBV11-1 and TRBJ1-6; D call uncertain. Looked up from germline, CDR1 is SGHAT and CDR2 is FQDESV (reference sequence). The CDR3 consists of 13 residues. The V and J ends lost 2 bases and 13 bases respectively, with 12 bases between them.

The chain has TRBV11-3 and TRBJ2-6; the D gene is possibly TRBD1 (5 bases). V was trimmed by 2 bases and J by 5 bases, leaving 16 bases between them. This CDR3 is 17 amino acids long. From germline, CDR1 is SGHNT and CDR2 YENEEA. DNA for the CDR3: TGTGCCAGCAGCTTAATTTTCGGACAAAGTCGGGCCAACGTCCTGACTTTC. Its protein is CASSLIFGQSRANVLTF. Using reference TRBV11-3 and TRBJ2-6 for the parts outside the CDR3, the full variable domain is EAGVVQSPRYKIIEKKQPVAFWCNPISGHNTLYWYLQNLGQGPELLIRYENEEAVDDSQLPKDRFSAERLKGVDSTLKIQPAELGDSAVYLCASSLIFGQSRANVLTFGAGSRLTVL.

This rearrangement joins TRBV7-6 to TRBJ1-2; D gene ambiguous. CDR1 is SGHVS, CDR2 FNYEAQ, per germline. This CDR3 spans 13 amino acids. The V end was cut by 5 bases, the J end by 4 bases, with 11 bases between. CDR3 sequence: CASSPRKTYGYTF. As DNA, the CDR3 is TGTGCCAGCAGCCCTCGAAAGACCTATGGCTACACCTTC. Looking up the rest from reference TRBV7-6 and TRBJ1-2 gives the full variable domain: GAGVSQSPRYKVTKRGQDVALRCDPISGHVSLYWYRQALGQGPEFLTYFNYEAQQDKSGLPNDRFSAERPEGSISTLTIQRTEQRDSAMYRCASSPRKTYGYTFGSGTRLTVV.

This clone is classed as medium-sized. CDR3 sequence: CASSFQGMNTEAFF. DNA for the CDR3: TGTGCCAGCAGCTTTCAGGGGATGAACACTGAAGCTTTCTTT. The rearrangement links TRBV7-9 to TRBJ1-1, with TRBD1 as a possible D gene (6 bases). This CDR3 has 14 residues. Trimming took 3 bases from V and 0 from J, leaving 8 bases between them. The germline V gene encodes CDR1 SEHNR and CDR2 FQNEAQ (reference sequence).

This clone is a singleton in its sample. At the DNA level, this CDR3 is encoded by other sequences in the same sample as well. The rearrangement joins TRBV7-2 to TRBJ2-2, with 7 bases fitting TRBD2. Germline V lookup: CDR1 SGHTA, CDR2 FQGNSA. Germline trimming cut 3 bases from V and 3 bases from J; bases unmatched to any gene: 4. The CDR3 consists of 15 residues. The CDR3 bases are TGTGCCAGCAGCTTTAAAGGGAGGGACACCGGGGAGCTGTTTTTT. Protein: CASSFKGRDTGELFF.